The following is a T cell receptor (beta chain) sequence with its context. The antigen remains unidentified. Between the trimmed V and J ends, which lost 5 bases and 0 bases, there was a span of 10 bases. Germline CDR1 reads MRHNA; CDR2 reads SNTAGT. The CDR3 extends over 14 amino acids. This sample was taken from a study of cytomegalovirus exposure and HLA in healthy donors. General study results and limits: As confirmed in vitro, a few CMV-associated chains were specific for CMV antigens.

PCR involved 60 Vbeta and 13 Jbeta primers. The method was immunoSEQ multiplex PCR; TCRdb's version includes in-frame clones alone and lacks a portion of them. This sample has 150,000 or so clones; 70% to 80% occur once, and the top ten carry approximately 2.3%. Those who donated were healthy bone marrow donors. This sequence joins TRBV6-4 and TRBJ1-1, with D perhaps TRBD1 (5 bases). Sequenced sample: PBMCs. The receptor was isolated from a woman in her sixties in good health and CMV-seropositive. The DNA for the CDR3 is TGTGCCAGCAGTCAGGGATTTTTGAACACTGAAGCTTTCTTT. The encoded protein is CASSQGFLNTEAFF.